These 28 T cell receptor beta chains share one sample of origin, sequenced in a study of T-cell reconstitution after alpha-beta-depleted transplantation in children. For TCRbeta, the library was prepared with unique molecular identifiers. Using its own MiXCR run on the PCR reads, TCRdb lists one record per CDR3 protein. The table records roughly 300,000 distinct CDR3 sequences, approximately 10% of them present only once. Sequencing used PBMCs from the stem cell graft donor, obtained from the stem cell graft. The receptors were gathered from a human donor who donated a stem cell graft to a child with acute lymphoblastic leukemia.

This clonotype was counted a few times. Here the CDR3 reads CSVEGPEVLVSYNEQFF. The DNA of the CDR3 is TGCAGCGTTGAGGGCCCCGAAGTTCTTGTCTCCTACAATGAGCAGTTCTTC. The chain combines TRBV29-1 with TRBJ2-1; the D is unclear. The CDR3 length is 17 residues. In germline, CDR1 is SQVTM, CDR2 ANQGSEA. Trimming cost V 3 bases and J 0 bases, with 18 bases left between them.

This clonotype was counted many times. The chain couples TRBV5-1 to TRBJ2-2; no definite D call. The CDR3 length is 15 residues. V lost 1 base to trimming and J lost 0 bases, with 7 bases between them. In germline, CDR1 is SGHRS, CDR2 YFSETQ. CDR3 loop: CASSLWSANTGELFF. CDR3 sequence (DNA): TGCGCCAGCAGCTTGTGGTCCGCGAACACCGGGGAGCTGTTTTTT.

This clonotype was found a few times. The chain joins TRBV7-2 to TRBJ2-7; no definite D call. The CDR3 loop spans 10 amino acids. V was shortened by 1 base and J by 7 bases, with 2 bases between the two germline ends. The germline V gene encodes CDR1 SGHTA and CDR2 FQGNSA. CDR3 sequence (DNA): TGTGCCAGCAGCTTAGTTGAGCAGTACTTC. The encoded protein is CASSLVEQYF.

The chain uses TRBV7-2 and TRBJ2-1; D gene uncertain. V was cut by 2 bases and J by 8 bases, with 7 bases left in between. This CDR3 is built from 12 residues. Germline loops: CDR1 SGHTA, CDR2 FQGNSA. The CDR3 spells CASSLKRYEQFF. As DNA, the CDR3 is TGTGCCAGCAGCTTAAAACGATATGAGCAGTTCTTC.

The chain employs TRBV18 and TRBJ2-7; tentatively, D is TRBD1 (6 bases). V was pared by 0 bases and J by 3 bases, with 12 bases between. This CDR3 has 15 amino acids. The germline V gene encodes CDR1 KGHSH and CDR2 LQKENI. CDR3 residues: CASSPPGQSYYEQYF. The DNA for the CDR3 is TGTGCCAGCTCACCACCTGGACAGTCCTACTACGAGCAGTACTTC.

The rearrangement joins TRBV20-1 to TRBJ2-1; D is undetermined. Germline CDR1 reads DFQATT; CDR2 reads SNEGSKA (reference sequence). Trimming removed 1 base from V and 5 bases from J, with 9 bases in between. The length of the CDR3 is 13 residues. The CDR3 is CSARVPTDNEQFF. The CDR3 DNA follows: TGCAGTGCTAGAGTCCCCACCGACAATGAGCAGTTCTTC.

The rearrangement joins TRBV20-1 to TRBJ2-7; 11 bases match TRBD1. Losses at the gene ends were 3 bases for V and 2 bases for J; bases not matched to a gene: 0. The CDR3 spans 13 residues. CDR1 is DFQATT, CDR2 SNEGSKA, per germline (reference sequence). The CDR3 bases are TGCAGTGCTAGGGGACAGGGGGCCTACGAGCAGTACTTC. Translated: CSARGQGAYEQYF.

The chain joins TRBV20-1 to TRBJ2-1; D may be TRBD2 (6 bases). V was cut by 4 bases and J by 5 bases, with 15 bases left in between. This CDR3 is built from 14 residues. The germline CDR1 and CDR2 sequences are DFQATT and SNEGSKA (reference sequence). CDR3 in amino acids: CSAIISGANNEQFF. In nucleotides, the CDR3 is TGCAGTGCTATTATTAGCGGAGCAAACAATGAGCAGTTCTTC.

The rearrangement joins TRBV4-3 to TRBJ1-1; TRBD1 aligns across 8 bases. The junction had 2 bases not matched to a gene; V was cut back by 3 bases and J by 8 bases. This CDR3 comprises 12 residues. From germline, CDR1 is LGHNA and CDR2 YSLEER. The CDR3 loop is CASSHGQGEAFF. CDR3 coding DNA: TGCGCCAGCAGCCACGGACAGGGAGAAGCTTTCTTT.

The V gene is TRBV12-3 or TRBV12-4, the J gene TRBJ2-7; 7 positions match TRBD2. J gave up 3 bases and V 4 bases, and 3 bases lay outside the gene matches. The CDR3 sequence is 13 residues long. The CDR3 sequence: CASSWGGVYEQYF. CDR3 nucleotide sequence: TGTGCCAGCAGTTGGGGGGGGGTCTACGAGCAGTACTTC.

This clonotype was detected only a few times. The rearrangement uses TRBV5-1 and TRBJ2-3, with D possibly called TRBD1 or TRBD2 (6 bases each). Germline V gene lookup returns CDR1 SGHRS and CDR2 YFSETQ. The CDR3 has 17 amino acids. Trimming removed 2 bases at V and 1 base at J, with 17 bases between. Written as DNA, the CDR3 is TGCGCCAGCAGCTTTGGAGGGGGGCCTAGCCGCACAGATACGCAGTATTTT. This gives the protein CASSFGGGPSRTDTQYF.

This clonotype was observed once. J is TRBJ1-2 and V is TRBV7-3; 8 positions match TRBD1. The length of the CDR3 is 15 residues. With 5 bases clipped from V and 6 bases from J, the junction kept 11 bases outside the gene matches. Germline lookup yields CDR1 SGHTA and CDR2 FQGTGA. CDR3 DNA sequence: TGTGCCAGCAGCCCAAGGGACAGGTCCCGGGATGGCTACACCTTC. This translates into CASSPRDRSRDGYTF.

There are many counts of this clonotype. V usage is TRBV2 and J usage is TRBJ2-3, with 7 bases that match TRBD1. With 4 bases clipped from V and 2 bases from J, the junction kept 12 bases outside the gene matches. CDR1 is SNHLY and CDR2 is FYNNEI in the germline V gene. The CDR3 is made up of 17 amino acids. The CDR3 nucleotides read TGTGCCAGCAGTGCTTTAATGACAGGGAACCCCACAGATACGCAGTATTTT. Amino acids: CASSALMTGNPTDTQYF.

In its sample, this clonotype was seen a few times. This chain links TRBV6-1 with TRBJ2-1, with D maybe TRBD2 (6 bases). The V end was cut by 3 bases, the J end by 6 bases, with 15 bases between. From germline, CDR1 is MNHNS and CDR2 SASEGT. The CDR3 runs to 15 residues. The chain's CDR3 is CASSDLGGTGNEQFF. The CDR3 nucleotides read TGTGCCAGCAGTGACCTTGGCGGGACGGGCAATGAGCAGTTCTTC.

This clonotype has only a few counts. CDR3 nucleotides: TGTGCCAGCAGCCTAACGGGGGTAAGAGGCTACACCTTC. It specifies CASSLTGVRGYTF. J is TRBJ1-2 and V is TRBV3-1, with D tentatively TRBD1 (5 bases). The V gene's germline CDR1 is LGHDT and CDR2 YNNKEL (reference sequence). V was shortened by 4 bases and J by 8 bases, with 14 bases between the two germline ends. The CDR3 is made up of 13 amino acids. Using reference TRBV3-1 and TRBJ1-2 for the parts outside the CDR3, the full variable domain is DTAVSQTPKYLVTQMGNDKSIKCEQNLGHDTMYWYKQDSKKFLKIMFSYNNKELIINETVPNRFSPKSPDKAHLNLHINSLELGDSAVYFCASSLTGVRGYTFGSGTRLTVV.

Written as DNA, the CDR3 is TGTGCCAGCAGCTTAGTTCCCAGCGGAGACAATGAGCAGTTCTTC. This sequence encodes CASSLVPSGDNEQFF. The rearrangement links TRBV7-9 to TRBJ2-1, with D tentatively TRBD2 (5 bases). V shed 1 base and J shed 5 bases, with 12 bases lying between them. CDR1 and CDR2 from the germline V gene are SEHNR and FQNEAQ (reference sequence). The CDR3 covers 15 residues.

The J gene is TRBJ2-2, the V gene TRBV28, with unresolved D. This CDR3 comprises 15 residues. CDR1 is MDHEN, CDR2 SYDVKM, per germline. The germline V and J ends were trimmed by 1 base and 2 bases, with 8 bases remaining between them. The CDR3 reads CASSLYRLNTGELFF. CDR3 DNA: TGTGCCAGCAGTTTATATAGGCTAAACACCGGGGAGCTGTTTTTT.

The table lists this clonotype with a few counts. CDR3 loop: CASSSQAGSTLSGYTF. The CDR3 DNA reads as TGTGCCAGCAGTTCCCAAGCGGGCAGTACCCTAAGTGGCTACACCTTC. This chain connects TRBV7-9 to TRBJ1-2, with no clear D. CDR1 and CDR2 (germline): SEHNR, FQNEAQ (reference sequence). This CDR3 region has 16 residues. V dropped 6 bases and J dropped 7 bases, with 24 bases sitting between them.

The chain recombines TRBV7-3 with TRBJ2-1, with 11 bases identical to TRBD1. The trim removed 2 bases at V and 5 bases at J, leaving 5 bases unmatched. CDR3 length: 16 amino acids. Germline CDR1 and CDR2: SGHTA and FQGTGA. Here the CDR3 reads CASSLDAGQGDNEQFF. Here the CDR3 DNA reads TGTGCCAGCAGCTTAGATGCGGGACAGGGGGACAATGAGCAGTTCTTC.

There are many counts of this clonotype. The chain couples TRBV20-1 to TRBJ2-7; D is uncertain. The CDR3 extends over 14 amino acids. Germline V lookup: CDR1 DFQATT, CDR2 SNEGSKA (reference sequence). The ends were cut back, 0 bases at V and 7 bases at J, with 16 bases in the middle. The CDR3 loop reads CSARDRSPPWEQYF. CDR3 bases: TGCAGTGCTAGAGATCGGAGCCCCCCCTGGGAGCAGTACTTC.

V is TRBV4-1 and J is TRBJ2-7; possibly TRBD1 or TRBD2 for D (6 bases each). This CDR3 is built from 17 residues. The V and J ends lost 0 bases and 6 bases respectively, with 21 bases between them. Germline-derived CDR1 and CDR2 are MGHRA and YSYEKL. The chain's CDR3 is CASSQEKLGGKGGEQYF. The DNA for the CDR3 is TGCGCCAGCAGCCAAGAAAAACTCGGGGGAAAGGGGGGCGAGCAGTACTTC.

This clonotype was seen only a few times. The rearrangement links TRBV28 to TRBJ2-5, with 10 bases identical to TRBD1. The CDR3 contains 19 residues. The germline V gene has CDR1 MDHEN and CDR2 SYDVKM. V trimming: 6 bases; J trimming: 4 bases; junction bases outside the gene matches: 20. The CDR3 DNA reads as TGTGCCAGCAGCTTCGCGACGGCGCCGGGACAGGGGATCCCAGAGACCCAGTACTTC. It is translated as CASSFATAPGQGIPETQYF.

This clonotype showed up many times. The chain couples TRBV4-1 to TRBJ1-1, with D tentatively TRBD1 (5 bases). V lost 6 bases, J lost 5 bases, and 13 bases lay in between. The CDR3 covers 13 residues. From germline, CDR1 is MGHRA and CDR2 YSYEKL. This CDR3 is CASRGLGRTEAFF. CDR3 bases: TGCGCCAGCAGGGGATTGGGACGTACTGAAGCTTTCTTT.

The chain joins TRBV7-6 to TRBJ2-1; TRBD1 matches 9 bases. Germline CDR1 SGHVS, CDR2 FNYEAQ. The ends lost 7 bases at V and 8 bases at J; junction bases unmatched: 15. The CDR3 has 16 amino acids. The CDR3, as DNA: TGTGCCAGCAAACCAGATACCGGGACAGGGTACGATGAGCAGTTCTTC. This gives the protein CASKPDTGTGYDEQFF.

This clonotype was counted ten times or more. This chain joins TRBV11-2 and TRBJ2-1, with 7 bases that match TRBD2. Germline V gene sequence: CDR1 SGHAT, CDR2 FQNNGV. Germline trimming cut 1 base from V and 6 bases from J; bases unmatched to any gene: 6. This CDR3 contains 15 residues. DNA for the CDR3: TGTGCCAGCAGCTTAGGGGTAGCGGGTTCCAATGAGCAGTTCTTC. Encoded protein: CASSLGVAGSNEQFF.

V gene TRBV5-1 combines with J gene TRBJ2-2; 9 nucleotides agree with TRBD1. The CDR3 runs 16 residues. The V gene's germline CDR1 is SGHRS and CDR2 YFSETQ. V shed 3 bases and J 6 bases; nucleotides not matched to a gene: 9. The chain's CDR3 is CASSYGTGMLAGELFF. CDR3 nucleotide sequence: TGCGCCAGCAGCTACGGGACAGGGATGCTTGCCGGGGAGCTGTTTTTT.

This clonotype was recorded a few times. This may be a read error, as it is one base from a much larger clone. The chain carries TRBV28 and TRBJ2-5; 12 bases fit TRBD1. The CDR3 has 14 amino acids. With V trimmed by 5 bases and J by 4 bases, 2 bases remained unmatched. The V gene's germline CDR1 is MDHEN and CDR2 SYDVKM. This CDR3 reads CASSRDRGRETQYF. For the CDR3, the DNA is TGTGCCAGCAGTCGGGACAGGGGGCGAGAGACCCAGTACTTC.

V is TRBV20-1 and J is TRBJ2-1; 9 positions agree with TRBD1. The V gene end was trimmed by 6 bases and the J gene end by 2 bases; junction bases not matched to a gene: 5. Germline V gives CDR1 DFQATT, CDR2 SNEGSKA (reference sequence). The CDR3 consists of 14 residues. The CDR3, as DNA: TGCAGTGCCACATGGACAGGGGCCTACAATGAGCAGTTCTTC. It yields the protein CSATWTGAYNEQFF.